This T cell receptor beta chain appears in the sequencing data of a study of T cell responses to AZD1222 COVID-19 vaccine. General study findings and limits: Donor demographics were predominantly white British with a female majority; clonal diversity may be underestimated.

Sequencing used immunoSEQ multiplex PCR; TCRdb keeps in-frame clones, though not all of them. The profile shows some 69,000 clones, about four fifths of them singletons. About this clone: The antigen is unknown.

Recipients boosted at about 4 weeks or about 12 weeks are pooled. Trimming cost V 0 bases and J 10 bases, with 6 bases left between them. This CDR3 region has 12 residues. Germline loops: CDR1 MGHRA, CDR2 YSYEKL. The genes are TRBV4-1 and TRBJ1-4; D is unresolved. This specimen consisted of peripheral blood, obtained 28 days after the second AZD1222 dose. The receptor comes from an adult who received the AZD1222 COVID-19 vaccine. The CDR3 sequence: CASSQDGRKLFF. DNA for the CDR3: TGCGCCAGCAGCCAAGACGGAAGAAAACTGTTTTTT.